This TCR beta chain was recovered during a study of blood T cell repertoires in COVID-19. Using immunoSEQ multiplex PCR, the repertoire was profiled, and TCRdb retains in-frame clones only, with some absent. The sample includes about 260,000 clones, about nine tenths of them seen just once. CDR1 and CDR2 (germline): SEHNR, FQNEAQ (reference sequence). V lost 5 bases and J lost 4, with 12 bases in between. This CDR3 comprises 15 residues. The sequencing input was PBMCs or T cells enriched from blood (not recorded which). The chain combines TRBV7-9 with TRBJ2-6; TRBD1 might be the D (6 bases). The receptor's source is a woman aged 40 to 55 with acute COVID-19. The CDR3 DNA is TGTGCCAGCAGCCTACAGGGTGTGGGGGCCAACGTCCTGACTTTC. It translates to CASSLQGVGANVLTF.